A selection of T cell receptor beta chains follows, all from one sample in a study of T cell changes during pregnancy in multiple sclerosis. Some clones are missing from TCRdb's copy, which holds only in-frame ones; the method was immunoSEQ multiplex PCR. The table has 40,000 to 45,000 clones, around 90% seen once. Sequenced here: CD4+ T cells from peripheral blood mononuclear cells, sampled in the second trimester of pregnancy. The receptors derive from a female donor in good health, enrolled as a control in a pregnancy study. Each CDR3 is given with its conserved first and last residue. Each record gives: D gene, V gene, J gene, clone size, CDR3 protein, CDR3 DNA. D genes are given only for firm matches. For some rows the clone size is stated as once, few or many, or as a class when expanded; others skip it.

NA	TRBV9	TRBJ1-3	NA	CASSVDGGQRNTIYF	TGTGCCAGCAGCGTAGATGGGGGCCAAAGAAACACCATATATTTT
TRBD2	TRBV19	TRBJ2-1	NA	CASSRGLAQNEQFF	TGTGCCAGTAGTAGGGGACTAGCCCAGAATGAGCAGTTCTTC
NA	TRBV7-2	TRBJ2-1	NA	CASTSPGRFGQGEFF	TGTGCCAGCACCAGCCCCGGACGGTTTGGTCAGGGCGAGTTCTTC
TRBD1	TRBV5-1	TRBJ2-6	NA	CASSFLGQGALGANVLTF	TGCGCCAGCAGCTTTTTAGGACAGGGGGCACTTGGGGCCAACGTCCTGACTTTC
NA	TRBV28	TRBJ2-7	NA	CASRRGTPPHEQYF	TGTGCCAGCCGGCGAGGGACACCTCCCCACGAGCAGTACTTC
NA	TRBV5-1	TRBJ2-7	NA	CASSSSYEQYF	TGCGCCAGCAGCTCGTCCTACGAGCAGTACTTC
NA	TRBV11-2	TRBJ2-1	NA	CASSLVSSYNEQFF	TGTGCCAGCAGCTTAGTTAGTAGTTACAATGAGCAGTTCTTC
NA	TRBV29-1	TRBJ1-5	NA	CSVARESNQPQHF	TGCAGCGTTGCCAGGGAAAGCAATCAGCCCCAGCATTTT
NA	TRBV5-1	TRBJ1-5	NA	CASSLDSLNQPQHF	TGCGCCAGCAGCCTCGACAGTCTCAATCAGCCCCAGCATTTT
TRBD2	TRBV6-4	TRBJ2-1	NA	CASSDGTSGGANEQFF	TGTGCCAGCAGTGACGGGACTAGCGGGGGGGCCAATGAGCAGTTCTTC
TRBD1	TRBV6-1	TRBJ2-3	NA	CASSQPGQGTDTQYF	TGTGCCAGCAGTCAACCCGGACAGGGGACAGATACGCAGTATTTT
TRBD2	TRBV7-9	TRBJ2-7	NA	CASSSLLAGFSYEQYF	TGTGCCAGCAGCTCACTACTAGCGGGGTTCTCCTACGAGCAGTACTTC
TRBD1	TRBV5-1	TRBJ1-1	NA	CASSLDRGWNTEAFF	TGCGCCAGCAGCTTGGACAGGGGTTGGAACACTGAAGCTTTCTTT
NA	TRBV2	TRBJ2-5	NA	CASGTLEGETQYF	TGTGCCAGCGGGACACTCGAGGGAGAGACCCAGTACTTC
NA	TRBV5-3	TRBJ1-5	once	CARSKRVGVRQPQHF	TGTGCCAGAAGCAAGCGGGTAGGGGTTCGCCAGCCCCAGCATTTT
NA	TRBV6-6	TRBJ1-2	NA	CASSYLPGNYGYTF	TGTGCCAGCAGTTACTTACCGGGAAACTATGGCTACACCTTC
TRBD1	TRBV12-5	TRBJ1-1	NA	CASGPQGGLGAFF	TGTGCTAGTGGTCCACAGGGGGGCCTAGGAGCTTTCTTT
NA	TRBV5-4	TRBJ2-7	NA	CASSLSQREQYF	TGTGCCAGCAGCTTGTCTCAGCGGGAGCAGTACTTC
NA	TRBV12-5	TRBJ2-1	NA	CASGLVGGGRGNEQFF	TGTGCTAGTGGTTTGGTAGGGGGTGGGAGGGGCAATGAGCAGTTCTTC
NA	TRBV2	TRBJ2-7	NA	CASSEVGRGEQYF	TGTGCCAGCAGTGAAGTCGGACGGGGCGAGCAGTACTTC
NA	TRBV2	TRBJ1-2	NA	CASSETGFYGYTF	TGTGCCAGCAGTGAAACCGGGTTCTATGGCTACACCTTC
TRBD2	TRBV11-2	TRBJ2-2	few	CASSPRSAGADTGELFF	TGTGCCAGCAGCCCGCGATCAGCGGGAGCGGACACCGGGGAGCTGTTTTTT
TRBD1	TRBV6-5	TRBJ2-7	once	CASSYSRGPGYEQYF	TGTGCCAGCAGTTACTCTAGGGGGCCAGGCTACGAGCAGTACTTC
NA	TRBV15	TRBJ2-3	NA	CATSRPPGLGADTQYF	TGTGCCACCAGCAGACCTCCGGGACTGGGCGCAGATACGCAGTATTTT
TRBD1	TRBV7-9	TRBJ1-4	once	CASSRWTGSNEKLFF	TGTGCCAGCAGCCGATGGACAGGATCTAATGAAAAACTGTTTTTT
NA	TRBV6-1	TRBJ1-2	NA	CASSLPQGSDGYTF	TGTGCCAGCAGTCTACCACAGGGATCGGATGGCTACACCTTC
NA	TRBV19	TRBJ1-1	NA	CASSISAGAGGKNTEAFF	TGTGCCAGTAGTATCTCCGCGGGAGCAGGAGGTAAAAACACTGAAGCTTTCTTT
NA	TRBV7-3	TRBJ2-3	NA	CASAPTSTDTQYF	TGTGCCAGCGCCCCCACTAGCACAGATACGCAGTATTTT
NA	TRBV6-1	TRBJ1-5	NA	CASSVRRQHSNQPQHF	TGTGCCAGCAGTGTAAGGAGGCAGCATAGCAATCAGCCCCAGCATTTT
NA	TRBV2	TRBJ1-4	NA	CASSEANRVGGNEKLFF	TGTGCCAGCAGTGAAGCAAATCGGGTGGGGGGTAATGAAAAACTGTTTTTT
TRBD2	TRBV28	TRBJ2-5	NA	CASRPRRAGGPGGFQYF	TGTGCCAGCCGGCCCCGCAGGGCGGGAGGGCCTGGGGGGTTCCAGTACTTC
TRBD2	TRBV11-1	TRBJ2-5	NA	CASSSGLAGVGETQYF	TGTGCCAGCAGCTCGGGACTAGCGGGAGTAGGGGAGACCCAGTACTTC
NA	TRBV7-8	TRBJ2-1	once	CASSLAGWSSYNEQFF	TGTGCCAGCAGCTTAGCTGGTTGGAGCTCCTACAATGAGCAGTTCTTC
NA	TRBV7-2	TRBJ2-3	NA	CASSLEALGRNTQYF	TGTGCCAGCAGCTTAGAGGCGCTGGGCAGAAATACGCAGTATTTT
NA	TRBV5-6	TRBJ2-7	once	CASSSTGRDDYEQYF	TGTGCCAGCAGTTCCACCGGGCGGGACGACTACGAGCAGTACTTC
NA	TRBV2	TRBJ1-2	NA	CASSLRDGYTF	TGTGCCAGCAGTCTCAGGGATGGCTACACCTTC
TRBD1	TRBV5-7	TRBJ1-1	NA	CASSQFGQGADTEAFF	TGTGCCAGCAGTCAGTTTGGACAGGGGGCGGACACTGAAGCTTTCTTT
NA	TRBV2	TRBJ1-6	NA	CASSRDNFASPLHF	TGTGCCAGCAGTCGGGACAATTTCGCCTCACCCCTCCACTTT
NA	TRBV5-1	TRBJ2-7	NA	CASSPRVSGGTYEQYF	TGCGCCAGCAGCCCCCGCGTATCGGGGGGCACGTACGAGCAGTACTTC
TRBD2	TRBV27	TRBJ2-1	NA	CASQIGATLTGLAGELYNEQFF	TGTGCCAGCCAAATCGGGGCCACACTGACGGGACTAGCGGGAGAGTTATACAATGAGCAGTTCTTC
TRBD2	TRBV19	TRBJ2-3	NA	CASSIAGGPSDTQYF	TGTGCCAGTAGTATAGCGGGGGGGCCTTCAGATACGCAGTATTTT
NA	TRBV4-1	TRBJ1-2	NA	CASSSRFQAFYGYTF	TGCGCCAGCAGTTCCCGATTTCAGGCTTTCTATGGCTACACCTTC
NA	TRBV7-9	TRBJ2-3	NA	CASSLAIRDTDTQYF	TGTGCCAGCAGCTTAGCGATCCGGGACACAGATACGCAGTATTTT
TRBD1	TRBV11-2	TRBJ2-1	NA	CASSLGEDRVVGVEQFF	TGTGCCAGCAGCTTAGGGGAGGACAGGGTAGTAGGCGTTGAGCAGTTCTTC
TRBD2	TRBV27	TRBJ2-7	NA	CASSPGRVYEQYF	TGTGCCAGCAGTCCCGGGAGGGTCTACGAGCAGTACTTC
NA	TRBV19	TRBJ1-1	NA	CASTTGGWGTEAFF	TGTGCCAGTACCACCGGGGGTTGGGGCACTGAAGCTTTCTTT
TRBD1	TRBV5-1	TRBJ2-1	NA	CASSWGDRGNEQFF	TGCGCCAGCAGCTGGGGGGACAGGGGAAATGAGCAGTTCTTC
TRBD1	TRBV6-5	TRBJ2-7	NA	CAGGQEIYEQYF	TGTGCCGGGGGACAGGAGATATACGAGCAGTACTTC
NA	TRBV27	TRBJ2-1	NA	CASGPEGIYNEQFF	TGTGCCAGCGGCCCAGAGGGTATCTACAATGAGCAGTTCTTC
NA	TRBV10-3	TRBJ2-3	NA	CAISARKGAGATDTQYF	TGTGCCATCAGTGCGAGGAAGGGAGCGGGCGCCACAGATACGCAGTATTTT
NA	TRBV7-9	TRBJ2-3	NA	CASRSVGGVGTDTQYF	TGTGCCAGCAGGAGTGTAGGGGGGGTTGGCACAGATACGCAGTATTTT